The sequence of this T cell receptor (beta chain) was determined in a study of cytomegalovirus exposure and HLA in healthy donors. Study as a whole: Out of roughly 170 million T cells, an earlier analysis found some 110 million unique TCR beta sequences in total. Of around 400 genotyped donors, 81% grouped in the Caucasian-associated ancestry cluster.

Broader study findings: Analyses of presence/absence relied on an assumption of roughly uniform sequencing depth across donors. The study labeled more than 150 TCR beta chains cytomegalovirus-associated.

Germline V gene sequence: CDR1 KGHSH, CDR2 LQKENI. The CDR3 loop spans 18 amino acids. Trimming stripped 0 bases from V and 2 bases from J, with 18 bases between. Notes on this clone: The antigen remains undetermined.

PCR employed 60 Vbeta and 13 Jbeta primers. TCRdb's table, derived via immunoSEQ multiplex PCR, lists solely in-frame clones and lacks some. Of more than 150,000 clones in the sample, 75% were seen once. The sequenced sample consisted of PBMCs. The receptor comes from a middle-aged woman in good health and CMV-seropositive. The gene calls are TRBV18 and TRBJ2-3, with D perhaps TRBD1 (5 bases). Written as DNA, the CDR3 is TGTGCCAGCTCACCACCGGTGACAGACTCCGGATACACAGATACGCAGTATTTT. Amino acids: CASSPPVTDSGYTDTQYF.